The rows below give T cell receptor beta chains drawn from one sample of a study of beta chain features in type 1 diabetes. Some clones are missing from TCRdb's copy, which holds only in-frame ones; the method was immunoSEQ multiplex PCR. The sample contains about 330,000 clones, 11% of which appear only once. Sequencing input: naive CD4+ T cells from blood. These TCRs come from a young woman in good health. CDR3s include the opening cysteine and the closing phenylalanine or tryptophan. Each record gives: D gene, V gene, clone size, J gene, CDR3 DNA, CDR3 protein. A D gene is named only where the DNA matches it firmly. Where a row states a size, it is once, few, many or the class of an expanded clone; other rows omit it.

d_gene: TRBD2
v_gene: TRBV5-1
abundance: NA
j_gene: TRBJ2-5
CDR3nt: TGCGCCAGCAGCTTGGTAGCGGGAGGGGCCAAGAAGGGGCAAGAGACCCAGTACTTC
CDR3aa: CASSLVAGGAKKGQETQYF

d_gene: NA
v_gene: TRBV12-5
abundance: few
j_gene: TRBJ2-1
CDR3nt: TGTGCTAGTGGAAGACAGAAGACCGAGCAGTTCTTC
CDR3aa: CASGRQKTEQFF

d_gene: TRBD1
v_gene: TRBV6-5
abundance: few
j_gene: TRBJ2-7
CDR3nt: TGTGCCAGCAGCCGGGACAGGGTTCCCTTC
CDR3aa: CASSRDRVPF

d_gene: TRBD1
v_gene: TRBV19
abundance: few
j_gene: TRBJ2-7
CDR3nt: TGTGCCAGTCGACAGGGTGGCGAGCAGTACTTC
CDR3aa: CASRQGGEQYF

d_gene: TRBD2
v_gene: TRBV7-2
abundance: few
j_gene: TRBJ2-1
CDR3nt: TGTGCCAGCAGCTTCCAGCGGGACTCCTACAATGAGCAGTTCTTC
CDR3aa: CASSFQRDSYNEQFF

d_gene: TRBD1
v_gene: TRBV7-2
abundance: few
j_gene: TRBJ2-7
CDR3nt: TGTGCCAGCAGCCCGAGGTTGATCCGGGACAGGGTCGAGCAGTACTTC
CDR3aa: CASSPRLIRDRVEQYF

d_gene: TRBD2
v_gene: TRBV6-5
abundance: NA
j_gene: TRBJ2-1
CDR3nt: TGTGCCAGCAGTTACACGTACAGCGGGAGGGAGAATGAGCAGTTCTTC
CDR3aa: CASSYTYSGRENEQFF

d_gene: TRBD2
v_gene: TRBV5-1
abundance: few
j_gene: TRBJ2-5
CDR3nt: TGCGCCAGCAGCTTGGGGAGCGGGAGATGGGAGACCCAGTACTTC
CDR3aa: CASSLGSGRWETQYF

d_gene: TRBD1
v_gene: TRBV4-2
abundance: NA
j_gene: TRBJ1-2
CDR3nt: TGTGCCAGCAGCCAAGTCGCGGACAGGGGGCGCGTAGGCTACACCTTC
CDR3aa: CASSQVADRGRVGYTF

d_gene: TRBD2
v_gene: TRBV9
abundance: few
j_gene: TRBJ2-7
CDR3nt: TGTGCCAGCAGTTATAGCGGGAGGAGCTCCTACGAGCAGTACTTC
CDR3aa: CASSYSGRSSYEQYF

d_gene: TRBD1
v_gene: TRBV4-1
abundance: NA
j_gene: TRBJ2-7
CDR3nt: TGCGCCAGCAGCCAAGAGTTGGCAGGGGGCTTCTACGAGCAGTACTTC
CDR3aa: CASSQELAGGFYEQYF

d_gene: NA
v_gene: TRBV18
abundance: NA
j_gene: TRBJ2-7
CDR3nt: TGTGCCAGCTCACGGGAGACAGGTTCCAGCGAGCAGTACTTC
CDR3aa: CASSRETGSSEQYF

d_gene: TRBD1
v_gene: TRBV18
abundance: few
j_gene: TRBJ1-2
CDR3nt: TGTGCCAGCTCACCGCTTGACAGGGTTGGATATGGCTACACCTTC
CDR3aa: CASSPLDRVGYGYTF

d_gene: NA
v_gene: TRBV7-2
abundance: few
j_gene: TRBJ2-1
CDR3nt: TGTGCCAGCCGGGGGCTAGCGGCTTGGGCAGCAGGAGATGAGCAGTTCTTC
CDR3aa: CASRGLAAWAAGDEQFF

d_gene: NA
v_gene: TRBV18
abundance: NA
j_gene: TRBJ2-1
CDR3nt: TGTGCCAGCTCACCAATACGGGAGAAGTCTGATGAGCAGTTCTTC
CDR3aa: CASSPIREKSDEQFF

d_gene: NA
v_gene: TRBV30
abundance: few
j_gene: TRBJ2-1
CDR3nt: TGTGCCTGGAGTGTAGGTAGCGGACCATACAATGAGCAGTTCTTC
CDR3aa: CAWSVGSGPYNEQFF

d_gene: TRBD1
v_gene: TRBV7-9
abundance: few
j_gene: TRBJ2-7
CDR3nt: TGTGCCAGCAGCTCCCCAGGGGGCCGCTACGAGCAGTACTTC
CDR3aa: CASSSPGGRYEQYF

d_gene: NA
v_gene: TRBV7-2
abundance: NA
j_gene: TRBJ1-1
CDR3nt: TGTGCCAGCAGAGGGAGGGGCGCGAACACTGAAGCTTTCTTT
CDR3aa: CASRGRGANTEAFF

d_gene: TRBD2
v_gene: TRBV30
abundance: NA
j_gene: TRBJ2-5
CDR3nt: TGTGCCTGGAGTGCCCACCGTAAGGCTAGCGGGAAAGAGACCCAGTACTTC
CDR3aa: CAWSAHRKASGKETQYF

d_gene: TRBD1
v_gene: TRBV28
abundance: few
j_gene: TRBJ1-5
CDR3nt: TGTGCCAGCACTGGGACAGTCTATAGCAATCAGCCCCAGCATTTT
CDR3aa: CASTGTVYSNQPQHF

d_gene: NA
v_gene: TRBV27
abundance: few
j_gene: TRBJ2-1
CDR3nt: TGTGCCAGCAGTTTATCGTTAGCGCCTTACAATGAGCAGTTCTTC
CDR3aa: CASSLSLAPYNEQFF

d_gene: NA
v_gene: TRBV7-3
abundance: few
j_gene: TRBJ2-1
CDR3nt: TGTGCCAGCAGCCCCCCCGGGAGAACGGGCAATGAGCAGTTCTTC
CDR3aa: CASSPPGRTGNEQFF

d_gene: TRBD1
v_gene: TRBV6-1
abundance: few
j_gene: TRBJ2-7
CDR3nt: TGTGCCAGTTTCCAGACAGGGATCCACGAGCAGTACTTC
CDR3aa: CASFQTGIHEQYF

d_gene: NA
v_gene: TRBV28
abundance: NA
j_gene: TRBJ2-7
CDR3nt: TGTGCCAGCGGCCCCTCCTACGAGCAGTACTTC
CDR3aa: CASGPSYEQYF

d_gene: TRBD2
v_gene: TRBV28
abundance: NA
j_gene: TRBJ2-1
CDR3nt: TGTGCCAGCAGTTTAGCGGGAGTTAATGAGCAGTTCTTC
CDR3aa: CASSLAGVNEQFF

d_gene: TRBD2
v_gene: TRBV29-1
abundance: NA
j_gene: TRBJ2-7
CDR3nt: TGCAGCGTTGGGAGCGGGAGAGTTTCCTACGAGCAGTACTTC
CDR3aa: CSVGSGRVSYEQYF

d_gene: TRBD1
v_gene: TRBV6-1
abundance: few
j_gene: TRBJ1-1
CDR3nt: TGTGCCAGCATCCTCGACAGGGGCATTGAAGCTTTCTTT
CDR3aa: CASILDRGIEAFF

d_gene: TRBD2
v_gene: TRBV6-5
abundance: few
j_gene: TRBJ2-5
CDR3nt: TGTGCCAGCAGTTCGAACCGGGAGCGGGGAGAGACCCAGTACTTC
CDR3aa: CASSSNRERGETQYF

d_gene: NA
v_gene: TRBV18
abundance: few
j_gene: TRBJ2-2
CDR3nt: TGTGCCAGCTCACCCGTCAACACCGGGGAGCTGTTTTTT
CDR3aa: CASSPVNTGELFF